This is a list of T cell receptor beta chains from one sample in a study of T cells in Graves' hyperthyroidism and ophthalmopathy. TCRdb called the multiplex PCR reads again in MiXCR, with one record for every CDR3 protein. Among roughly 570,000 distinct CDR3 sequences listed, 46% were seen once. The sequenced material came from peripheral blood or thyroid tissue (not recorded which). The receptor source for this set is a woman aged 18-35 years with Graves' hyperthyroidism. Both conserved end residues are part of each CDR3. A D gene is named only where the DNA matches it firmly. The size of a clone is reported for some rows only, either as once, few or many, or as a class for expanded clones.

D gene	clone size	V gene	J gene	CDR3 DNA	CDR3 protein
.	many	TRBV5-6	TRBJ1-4	TGTGCCAGCAGCTTAGGGGAGACTAATGAAAAACTGTTTTTT	CASSLGETNEKLFF
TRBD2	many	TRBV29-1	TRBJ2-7	TGCAGCGTTGAAGATGCTAGCGGGAGCTACGAGCAGTACTTC	CSVEDASGSYEQYF
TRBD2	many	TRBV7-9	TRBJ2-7	TGTGCCAGCAGCCCCCACCAGTTAGCGGGAGGGCCTCGTTCCTACGAGCAGTACTTC	CASSPHQLAGGPRSYEQYF
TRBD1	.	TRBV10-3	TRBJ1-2	TGTGCCATCAGTGAGTCGGGGACAGGCCTAGCTAACTATGGCTACACCTTC	CAISESGTGLANYGYTF
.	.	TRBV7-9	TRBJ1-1	TGTGCCAGCAGCTTAATGCAGGGTGGGGCTTTCTTT	CASSLMQGGAFF
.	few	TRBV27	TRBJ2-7	TGTGCCAGCAGTTTATCTATCGGGTCCTACGAGCAGTACTTC	CASSLSIGSYEQYF
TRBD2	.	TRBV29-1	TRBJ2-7	TGCAGCGTTGAAGAGTCGGTGCAAGCGGGAGCCTTCTACGAGCAGTACTTC	CSVEESVQAGAFYEQYF
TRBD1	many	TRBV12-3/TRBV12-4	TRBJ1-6	TGTGCCAGCAGTTTAACAGGGGGCTTTTCACCCCTCCACTTT	CASSLTGGFSPLHF
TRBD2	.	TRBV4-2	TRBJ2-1	TGTGCCAGCAGCCGACGAGCGCTAGCGGGAGAAAGTAATGAGCAGTTCTTC	CASSRRALAGESNEQFF
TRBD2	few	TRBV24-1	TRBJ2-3	TGTGCCACCAGTGATTCTCTGACTAGCGGGAGCACAGATACGCAGTATTTT	CATSDSLTSGSTDTQYF
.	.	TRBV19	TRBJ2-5	TGTGCCAGTAGTATGCAATGGCAGAGGAACACCGGGGAGACCCAGTACTTC	CASSMQWQRNTGETQYF
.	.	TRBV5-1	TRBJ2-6	TGCGCCAGCAGCCCCTTTGAGGGAGGGGCCAACGTCCTGACTTTC	CASSPFEGGANVLTF
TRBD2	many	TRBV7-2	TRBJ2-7	TGTGCCAGCAGCTTAGAACCCACGGGAGGCCTAGACGAGCAGTACTTC	CASSLEPTGGLDEQYF
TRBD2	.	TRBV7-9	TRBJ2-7	TGTGCCAGCAGCCGCGGACTAGCGGGGTACGAGCAGTACTTC	CASSRGLAGYEQYF
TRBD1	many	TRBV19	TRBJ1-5	TGTGCCAGTAGTTACAGGGGAACGGGTCAGCCCCAGCATTTT	CASSYRGTGQPQHF
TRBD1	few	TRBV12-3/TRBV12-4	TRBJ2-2	TGTGCCAGCAGTATCCACAGGGGACCGAACACCGGGGAGCTGTTTTTT	CASSIHRGPNTGELFF
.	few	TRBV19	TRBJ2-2	TGTGCCAGTAGTCTTACAGTAGGCGGGGAGCTGTTTTTT	CASSLTVGGELFF
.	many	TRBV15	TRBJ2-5	TGTGCCACCAGCAGAGGGAAGCTCGAAGAGACCCAGTACTTC	CATSRGKLEETQYF
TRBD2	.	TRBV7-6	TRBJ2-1	TGTGCCAGCAGCTCCCTCCGCGGGAGGCACTCCTACAATGAGCAGTTCTTC	CASSSLRGRHSYNEQFF
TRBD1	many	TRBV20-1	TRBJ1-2	TGCAGTGCTAGACAGGACAGGAACTATGGCTACACCTTC	CSARQDRNYGYTF
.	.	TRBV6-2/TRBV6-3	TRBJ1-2	TGTGCCAGCAGACCGGGCAGCCGCTATGGCTACACCTTC	CASRPGSRYGYTF
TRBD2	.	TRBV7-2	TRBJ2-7	TGTGCCAGCAGACCACTAGCGGGAGAGTCCTACGAGCAGTACTTC	CASRPLAGESYEQYF
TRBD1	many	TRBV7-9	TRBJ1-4	TGTGCCAGCAGCTCCGCGGACAGGTTCATTGAAAAACTGTTTTTT	CASSSADRFIEKLFF
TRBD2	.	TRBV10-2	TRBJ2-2	TGCGCCAGCAGTGAATCTGGACTAGCGGGAGTTTGGACCGGGGAGCTGTTTTTT	CASSESGLAGVWTGELFF
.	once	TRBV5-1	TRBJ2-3	TGCGCCAGCAGCTTAGGTCCCAGAACCAGCACAGATACGCAGTATTTT	CASSLGPRTSTDTQYF
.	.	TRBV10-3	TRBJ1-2	TGTGCCATCAGTGCTCCGACGAACCGGACGTTTTGGGATGGCTACACCTTC	CAISAPTNRTFWDGYTF
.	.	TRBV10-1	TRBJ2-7	TGCGCCAGCAGTGCTAGCGTGAGGGGGTACGAGCAGTACTTC	CASSASVRGYEQYF
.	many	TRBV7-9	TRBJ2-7	TGTGCCAGCAGCTTAGTTTTAGGGGGGTACTACGAGCAGTACTTC	CASSLVLGGYYEQYF
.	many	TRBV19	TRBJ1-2	TGTGCCAGTAGAGGATACTATGGCTACACCTTC	CASRGYYGYTF
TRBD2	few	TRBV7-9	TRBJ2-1	TGTGCCAGCAGCTTGGGGGGAGGGCTTTACAATGAGCAGTTCTTC	CASSLGGGLYNEQFF
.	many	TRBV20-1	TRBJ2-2	TGCAGTGCCCGGTTAAACACCGGGGAGCTGTTTTTT	CSARLNTGELFF
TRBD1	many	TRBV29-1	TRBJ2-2	TGCAGCGTTGATACGCAGGGGGCGGTCGGGGAGCTGTTTTTT	CSVDTQGAVGELFF
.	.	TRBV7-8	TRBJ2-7	TGTGCCAGCAGCTACAACGGCAATGAGCAGTACTTC	CASSYNGNEQYF
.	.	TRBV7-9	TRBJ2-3	TGTGCCAGCAGCTTAGACGACGGGATAGTGACAGATACGCAGTATTTT	CASSLDDGIVTDTQYF